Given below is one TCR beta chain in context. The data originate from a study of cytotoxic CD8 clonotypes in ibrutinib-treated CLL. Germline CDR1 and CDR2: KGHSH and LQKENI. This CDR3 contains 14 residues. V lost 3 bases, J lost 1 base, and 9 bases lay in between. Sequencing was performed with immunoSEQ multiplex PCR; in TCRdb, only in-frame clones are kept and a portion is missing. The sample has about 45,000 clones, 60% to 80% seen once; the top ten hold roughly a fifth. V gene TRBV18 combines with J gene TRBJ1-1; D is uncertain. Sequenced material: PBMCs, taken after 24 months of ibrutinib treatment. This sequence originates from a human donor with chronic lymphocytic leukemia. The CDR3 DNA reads TGTGCCAGCTCACCTTCACTAGGGAACACTGAAGCTTTCTTT. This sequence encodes CASSPSLGNTEAFF.